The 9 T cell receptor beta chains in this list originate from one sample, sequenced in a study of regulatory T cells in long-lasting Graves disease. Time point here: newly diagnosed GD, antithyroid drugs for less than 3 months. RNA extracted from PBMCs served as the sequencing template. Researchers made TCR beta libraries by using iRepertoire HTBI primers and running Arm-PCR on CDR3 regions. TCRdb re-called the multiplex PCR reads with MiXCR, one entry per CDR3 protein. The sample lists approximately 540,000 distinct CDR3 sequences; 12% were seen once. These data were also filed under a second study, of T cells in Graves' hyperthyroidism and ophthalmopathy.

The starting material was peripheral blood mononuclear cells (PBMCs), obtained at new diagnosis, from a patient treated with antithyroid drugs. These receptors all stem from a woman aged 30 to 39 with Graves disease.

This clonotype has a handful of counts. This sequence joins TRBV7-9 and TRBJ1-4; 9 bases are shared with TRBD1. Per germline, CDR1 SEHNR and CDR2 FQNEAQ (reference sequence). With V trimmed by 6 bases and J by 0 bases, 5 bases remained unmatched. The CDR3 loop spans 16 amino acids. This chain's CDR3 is CASSTGGTTTNEKLFF. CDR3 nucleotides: TGTGCCAGCAGTACAGGGGGCACAACAACTAATGAAAAACTGTTTTTT. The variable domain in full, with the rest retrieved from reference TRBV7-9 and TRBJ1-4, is DTGVSQNPRHKITKRGQNVTFRCDPISEHNRLYWYRQTLGQGPEFLTYFQNEAQLEKSRLLSDRFSAERPKGSFSTLEIQRTEQGDSAMYLCASSTGGTTTNEKLFFGSGTQLSVL.

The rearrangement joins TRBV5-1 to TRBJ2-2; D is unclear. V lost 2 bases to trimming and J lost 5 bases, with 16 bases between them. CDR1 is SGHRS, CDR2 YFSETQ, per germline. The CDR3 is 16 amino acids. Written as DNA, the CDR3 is TGCGCCAGCAGCTTTGAGGTGTCGGTCGGGACCGGGGAGCTGTTTTTT. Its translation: CASSFEVSVGTGELFF.

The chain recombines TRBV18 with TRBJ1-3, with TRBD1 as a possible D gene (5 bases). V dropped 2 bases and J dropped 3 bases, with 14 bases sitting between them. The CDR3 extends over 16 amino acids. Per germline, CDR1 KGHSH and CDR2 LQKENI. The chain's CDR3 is CASSPLSGVGGNTIYF. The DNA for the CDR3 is TGTGCCAGCTCACCATTATCGGGGGTCGGTGGAAACACCATATATTTT.

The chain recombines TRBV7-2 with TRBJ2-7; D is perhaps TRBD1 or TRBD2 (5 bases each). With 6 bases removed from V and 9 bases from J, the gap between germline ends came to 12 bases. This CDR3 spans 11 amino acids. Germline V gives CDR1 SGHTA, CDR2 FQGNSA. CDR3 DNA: TGTGCCAGCAGTAAAGAGGGGACGCAGTACTTC. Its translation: CASSKEGTQYF.

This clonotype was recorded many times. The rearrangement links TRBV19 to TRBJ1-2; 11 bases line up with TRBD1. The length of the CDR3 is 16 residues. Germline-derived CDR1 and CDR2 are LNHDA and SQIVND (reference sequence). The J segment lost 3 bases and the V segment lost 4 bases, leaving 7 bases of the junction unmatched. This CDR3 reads CASSTSGQGAYYGYTF. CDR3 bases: TGTGCCAGTAGTACCTCAGGACAGGGGGCGTACTATGGCTACACCTTC.

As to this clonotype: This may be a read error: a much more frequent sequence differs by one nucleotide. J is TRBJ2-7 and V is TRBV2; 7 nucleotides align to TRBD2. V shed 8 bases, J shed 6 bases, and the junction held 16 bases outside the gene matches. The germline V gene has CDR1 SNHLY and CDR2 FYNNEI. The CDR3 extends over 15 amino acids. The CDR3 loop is CASCPLPPGLGEQYF. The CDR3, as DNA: TGTGCCAGCTGTCCACTTCCCCCCGGACTAGGCGAGCAGTACTTC.

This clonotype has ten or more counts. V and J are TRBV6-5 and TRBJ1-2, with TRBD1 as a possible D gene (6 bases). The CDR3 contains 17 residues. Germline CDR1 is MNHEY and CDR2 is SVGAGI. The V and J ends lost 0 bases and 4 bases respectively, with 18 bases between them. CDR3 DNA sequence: TGTGCCAGCAGTTACTCTTGGGGGGCAGGGACCTTCTATGGCTACACCTTC. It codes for CASSYSWGAGTFYGYTF.

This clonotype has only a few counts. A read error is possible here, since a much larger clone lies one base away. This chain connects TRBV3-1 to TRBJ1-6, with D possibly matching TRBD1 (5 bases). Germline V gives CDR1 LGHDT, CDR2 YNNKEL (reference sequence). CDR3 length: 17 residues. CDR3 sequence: CASSQVSGSSYNSPPHF. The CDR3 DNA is TGTGCCAGCAGCCAAGTTTCAGGGAGCTCCTATAATTCACCCCCCCACTTT. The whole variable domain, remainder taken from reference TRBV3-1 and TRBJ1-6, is DTAVSQTPKYLVTQMGNDKSIKCEQNLGHDTMYWYKQDSKKFLKIMFSYNNKELIINETVPNRFSPKSPDKAHLNLHINSLELGDSAVYFCASSQVSGSSYNSPPHFGNGTRLTVT.

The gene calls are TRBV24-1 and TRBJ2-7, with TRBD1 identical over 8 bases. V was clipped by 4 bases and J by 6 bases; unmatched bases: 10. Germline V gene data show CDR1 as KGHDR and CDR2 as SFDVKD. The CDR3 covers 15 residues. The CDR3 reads CATSDSDRATCEQYF. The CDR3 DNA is TGTGCCACCAGTGACTCGGACAGGGCAACCTGCGAGCAGTACTTC.